A selection of T cell receptor beta chains follows, all from one sample in a study of shared clonotypes between healthy human individuals. Profiled with immunoSEQ multiplex PCR; TCRdb holds only in-frame clones, not every one. The profile shows about 380,000 clones, about 97% of them singletons. Sample: memory CD8+ T cells sorted from blood. Receptors originate from a man aged 25-40 years in good health. Both conserved end residues are part of each CDR3. The order of the fields is V gene, clone size, J gene, D gene, CDR3 DNA, CDR3 protein. The D gene is left open where the match is weak. Not every row has a clone size; where given, it reads once, few, many or a size class.

>TRBV21-1|.|TRBJ2-5|.
TGTGCCAGCAGCAAGATAGCGGGAGAGGGAGAGACCCAGTACTTC
CASSKIAGEGETQYF
>TRBV7-9|.|TRBJ1-3|.
TGTGCCAGCAGCCCCAGAGGACCGGGGGTCACAGTAGGAAACACCATATATTTT
CASSPRGPGVTVGNTIYF
>TRBV7-2|once|TRBJ2-1|.
TGTGCCAGCAGCTTAGCGGTGGGGCAGTACAATGAGCAGTTCTTC
CASSLAVGQYNEQFF
>TRBV11-1|.|TRBJ2-3|TRBD2
TGTGCCAGCAGCTTATTCGGGGGAGGGCCAAGGGATACGCAGTATTTT
CASSLFGGGPRDTQYF
>TRBV5-1|.|TRBJ2-3|.
TGCGCCAGCAGCCTAGGACAGAACGACAAGTATACGCAGTATTTT
CASSLGQNDKYTQYF
>TRBV5-1|.|TRBJ2-1|.
TGCGCCAGCAGCTTGGGACAGTCCTACAATGAGCAGTTCTTC
CASSLGQSYNEQFF
>TRBV7-3|.|TRBJ2-5|.
TGTGCCAGCAGCTTGGGACCGCAAGAGACCCAGTACTTC
CASSLGPQETQYF
>TRBV28|.|TRBJ2-7|.
TGTGCCAGCACCTCCCCCGGGGTAGCTTCCGGCGAGCAGTACTTC
CASTSPGVASGEQYF
>TRBV19|.|TRBJ1-2|.
TGTGCCAGTAGTATCCGGGAGACTCCCTATGGCTACACCTTC
CASSIRETPYGYTF
>TRBV10-3|.|TRBJ1-2|TRBD1
TGTGCCATCAGTGAGTGGCAGGGGGCGGGCTACACCTTC
CAISEWQGAGYTF
>TRBV4-2|.|TRBJ2-3|TRBD2
TGTGCCAGCAGCCATGCCGGGACTACCACAGATACGCAGTATTTT
CASSHAGTTTDTQYF
>TRBV4-1|.|TRBJ2-3|TRBD2
TGCGCCAGCAGCCAACGGGCTAGCGGGACCACAGATACGCAGTATTTT
CASSQRASGTTDTQYF
>TRBV27|.|TRBJ2-1|.
TGTGCCAGCAGTTTAGGTACCTACAATGAGCAGTTCTTC
CASSLGTYNEQFF
>TRBV15|.|TRBJ1-5|.
TGTGCCACCAGCAGCTTACCGGGACCAAATCAGCCCCAGCATTTT
CATSSLPGPNQPQHF
>TRBV7-9|.|TRBJ1-4|.
TGTGCCAGCAGCTTTGGGACAAGGCCTAATGAAAAACTGTTTTTT
CASSFGTRPNEKLFF
>TRBV27|once|TRBJ1-2|.
TGTGCCAGCAGTTTTCACAGGGAAGTTTATGGCTACACCTTC
CASSFHREVYGYTF
>TRBV7-9|.|TRBJ2-7|TRBD1
TGTGCCAGCAGCTTACAAACTGGGACAGGGCGCTACGAGCAGTACTTC
CASSLQTGTGRYEQYF
>TRBV9|.|TRBJ1-2|TRBD1
TGTGCCAGCAGCTCACAGGGGGACTATGGCTACACCTTC
CASSSQGDYGYTF
>TRBV27|.|TRBJ2-4|TRBD1
TGTGCCAGCAGTATGGACAGGGCCAAAAACATTCAGTACTTC
CASSMDRAKNIQYF
>TRBV19|.|TRBJ1-2|.
TGTGCCAGTAGTATAGTGAGGGGGGACCACTATGGCTACACCTTC
CASSIVRGDHYGYTF
>TRBV6-5|.|TRBJ2-7|.
TGTGCCAGCAGTTACTCTCCCGGGGGCGAGCAGTACTTC
CASSYSPGGEQYF
>TRBV19|.|TRBJ2-7|TRBD1
TGTGCCAGTAGTTGGGACAGGGAGGGCGAGCAGTACTTC
CASSWDREGEQYF
>TRBV6-5|.|TRBJ2-5|.
TGTGCCAGCAGTTACTCCCTTCGGGTATCCCAAGAGACCCAGTACTTC
CASSYSLRVSQETQYF
>TRBV6-5|.|TRBJ1-4|.
TGTGCCACCGAAACGGCTGCAACTAATGAAAAACTGTTTTTT
CATETAATNEKLFF
>TRBV2|.|TRBJ1-5|TRBD1
TGTGCCAGCAGTGTGGGACAGCGAAGCAATAGCAATCAGCCCCAGCATTTT
CASSVGQRSNSNQPQHF
>TRBV5-4|.|TRBJ2-5|.
TGTGCCAGCAGCTTGGTTTTCGGGAGTGGAGAGACCCAGTACTTC
CASSLVFGSGETQYF
>TRBV9|.|TRBJ2-1|TRBD2
TGTGCCAGCAGCGACAGTCGGCTAGCGGGGCACAATGAGCAGTTCTTC
CASSDSRLAGHNEQFF
>TRBV30|.|TRBJ2-7|TRBD1
TGTGCCTGGAGAGGGGGACAGGGGGACTACGAGCAGTACTTC
CAWRGGQGDYEQYF
>TRBV18|once|TRBJ1-2|.
TGTGCCAGCTCACCACCGATGGAGTACTATGGCTACACCTTC
CASSPPMEYYGYTF
>TRBV28|.|TRBJ2-7|.
TGTGCCAGCACCCAGTCCTACGAGCAGTACTTC
CASTQSYEQYF
>TRBV7-2|.|TRBJ1-2|TRBD1
TGTGCCAGCAGCTTAGGGGGACAGGGGATTGGCTACACCTTC
CASSLGGQGIGYTF
>TRBV7-9|.|TRBJ2-7|.
TGTGCCAGCAGCACGATCTCCTACGAGCAGTACTTC
CASSTISYEQYF
>TRBV27|.|TRBJ2-7|TRBD1
TGTGCCAGCAGTTTGTCATTAACAGGGGACTACGAGCAGTACTTC
CASSLSLTGDYEQYF
>TRBV2|.|TRBJ2-5|.
TGTGCCAGCTCCTGGTCAGAAGAGACCCAGTACTTC
CASSWSEETQYF
>TRBV7-7|.|TRBJ2-5|TRBD2
TGTGCTAGCAGCTTAAATCTAGCGGGAGGACAAGAGACCCAGTACTTC
CASSLNLAGGQETQYF
>TRBV15|.|TRBJ2-1|.
TGTGCCACTTACAGCGCCTTAAGCTCCTACAATGAGCAGTTCTTC
CATYSALSSYNEQFF
>TRBV5-6|once|TRBJ2-1|TRBD2
TGTGCCAGCAGCTTGAGAGGGGCGCGAGCGGGAGGTTACAATGAGCAGTTCTTC
CASSLRGARAGGYNEQFF
>TRBV19|.|TRBJ1-4|.
TGTGCCAGTAGTACGCCGGCCGGGGGAGTAGGGGAAAAACTGTTTTTT
CASSTPAGGVGEKLFF
>TRBV10-3|.|TRBJ2-2|TRBD2
TGTGCCATCAGACTAGCGGGAGGGCCCGGGGAGCTGTTTTTT
CAIRLAGGPGELFF
>TRBV11-2|.|TRBJ2-1|TRBD2
TGTGCCAGCAGCACCCGACTAGCGGGTTCCTACAATGAGCAGTTCTTC
CASSTRLAGSYNEQFF
>TRBV27|once|TRBJ2-2|TRBD2
TGTGCCAGCAGTTTAAAGGGTCTAGCGGACGTGAACACCGGGGAGCTGTTTTTT
CASSLKGLADVNTGELFF
>TRBV10-3|.|TRBJ2-3|TRBD2
TGTGCCATCAGAGAGACTAGCGGGAGAACAGATACGCAGTATTTT
CAIRETSGRTDTQYF